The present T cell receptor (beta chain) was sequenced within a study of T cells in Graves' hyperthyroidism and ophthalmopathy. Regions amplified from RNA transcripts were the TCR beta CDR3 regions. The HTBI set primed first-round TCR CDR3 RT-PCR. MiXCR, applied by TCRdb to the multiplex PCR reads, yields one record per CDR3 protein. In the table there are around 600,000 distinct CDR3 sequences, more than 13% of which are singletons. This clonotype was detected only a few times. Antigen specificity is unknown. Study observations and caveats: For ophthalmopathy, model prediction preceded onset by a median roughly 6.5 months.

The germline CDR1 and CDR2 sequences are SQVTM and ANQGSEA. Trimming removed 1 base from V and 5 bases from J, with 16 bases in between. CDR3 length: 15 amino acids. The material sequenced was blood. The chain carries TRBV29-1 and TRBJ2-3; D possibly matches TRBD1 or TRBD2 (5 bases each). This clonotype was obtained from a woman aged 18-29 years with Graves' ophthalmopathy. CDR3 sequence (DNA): TGCAGCGTTGAAGCCCGAGGGACGTTCGGAGATACGCAGTATTTT. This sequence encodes CSVEARGTFGDTQYF.